This T cell receptor beta chain is from a study of human T cells and chemical hapten exposure. Overall study context: Patch tests containing 0.01% DPC, applied to the upper back, were read at 6 days. Chiefly female patients presented with alopecia areata, totalis or universalis.

Regarding time point: patch test 1, 2 weeks after DPC sensitization. Treatment given: therapeutic diphenylcyclopropenone sensitization with weekly scalp DPC. TCRdb reanalysed the RACE reads using MiXCR and keeps one entry per CDR3 protein. The sample holds some 77,000 distinct CDR3 sequences; about a tenth are singletons and the top ten take roughly 1.4%. The receptor's source is a woman aged 45-65 years with alopecia areata. Some clones in this sample may be carry-over from other donors' samples. The sequencing used whole blood, collected in connection with sensitization to the hapten diphenylcyclopropenone (DPC).

CDR3 protein: CASSEVGSGNTGELFF. CDR3 DNA: TGTGCCAGCAGTGAAGTGGGTAGCGGGAACACCGGGGAGCTGTTTTTT. This sequence joins TRBV2 and TRBJ2-2; D may be TRBD2 (6 bases). Trimming cost V 1 base and J 1 base, with 10 bases left between them. Germline V gene sequence: CDR1 SNHLY, CDR2 FYNNEI. The CDR3 extends over 16 amino acids.